This T cell receptor beta chain is from a study of naive and memory T cell subsets (dated by TCRdb to 2016 to 2017). Concerning the study at large: An open-source, UMI-based TCR alpha and beta sequencing pipeline was applied to sorted naive and memory peripheral blood T cell subsets. IgG serology results and the functional CMV T cell responses were in complete agreement. RNA was DNase-treated and reverse transcribed with TCR constant-region primers, mostly using SuperScript III.

CDR1 and CDR2, looked up from the germline V gene (reference sequence), are MNHEY and SMNVEV. From the cysteine through the phenylalanine, the CDR3 covers 15 amino acids. Of all the DNA, just the CDR3 is kept, 45 bases in frame from base 1. V loses 5 bases at its end and J loses 7 bases; junction bases beyond the gene matches: 6. To note about this clonotype: Its antigen is currently not known. No base qualities exist here, and no much larger clone lies one base off it.

Findings and caveats that apply to the study as a whole: The repertoire findings for the naive and memory subsets could not be validated, as no ground truth was available. After error correction, only a single occurrence was seen for over 95% of naive TCR sequences, so much steeper abundance distributions were produced than in memory subsets. RNA-based TCR counts may be affected by expression changes linked to T cell activation and differentiation. In both CD4 and CD8 cells, the Gini index increased while Shannon and inverse Simpson diversity decreased from naive through CM, EM and EMRA. A power law was followed by TCR abundance, with an exponent that differed between naive and memory subsets but was consistent across the three individuals. Single alpha or beta chain sequences, rather than paired alpha/beta receptors, were used to define clonotypes.

TCR alpha and beta chain libraries were amplified separately from the second PCR step onward. Donor CMV status was determined by IFNgamma production from CD4+ T cells after overnight stimulation of fresh PBMCs with CMV viral lysate. CD4 T cells were positively selected using Miltenyi beads, after which CD8 T cells were positively selected from the CD4-negative fraction. Cells stained for CD3, CD4, CD8, CD45RA, CD27 and a live/dead dye were sorted on a BD Aria II into four subsets by CD45RA and CD27. A few healthy volunteers provided blood, and each donor's sample was split into CD4 and CD8 T cells and then further divided into four differentiation subsets. Roughly 0.11 L of peripheral blood was collected from each donor, and PBMC were isolated by Ficoll-Paque PLUS density-gradient centrifugation. The sorted cells were lysed in RLT buffer, after which RNA was extracted using a Qiagen RNeasy kit and kept at -80 degrees C.

Libraries were constructed by UMI-ligation and nested PCR. The beta constant-region primer was an equimolar mix of two oligonucleotides covering both TRBC1 and TRBC2. The ligated cDNA went through four rounds of PCR with nested alpha and beta constant-region primers together with the SP2 primer. T4 RNA ligase 1 ligated a single-stranded oligonucleotide carrying the SP2 primer and a 12-nucleotide UMI to the cDNA 3' end. Incubation of the ligation reaction lasted roughly 19-25 hours at 16 degrees C. PCR2 was typically performed as a SYBR Green qPCR and was stopped at a predetermined threshold so that over-amplification was prevented. Apart from the first purification, every purification step used Agencourt AMPure XP magnetic beads. Libraries were quantified by Qubit and checked on a TapeStation, where a main peak was expected near 650 bp. The pooled libraries were sequenced on an Illumina MiSeq using v2 2x251 paired-end kits, which usually yielded roughly 0.9-2.3 million reads per sample. Libraries were pooled at 4 nM per sample, and roughly 4.5-7.5% PhiX was added to improve cluster recognition. For the original study's pipeline: FASTQ reads processed by Demultiplexor were assigned V and J genes by Decombinator through tag matching that tolerated a single base-pair mismatch. By using UMIs, Collapsinator corrected both sequencing errors and the frequency errors caused by PCR heterogeneity. TCRs were translated and CDR3s were extracted from the conserved cysteine to the FGXG phenylalanine by CDR3Translator, with non-productive sequences being flagged. Gini, Shannon entropy and inverse Simpson indices were calculated on repertoires subsampled to equal numbers of UMI-defined TCRs. Clonotype abundance distributions were fitted to a power law by maximum likelihood within the linear range. When run on a single naive CD8 sample, MIGEC and the pipeline yielded similar UMI counts, similar unique TCR numbers and similar clonal distributions. Repertoires were searched for about 7,300 CMV-associated CDR3 sequences compiled from VDJdb and a published dataset. TCRdb redid the processing of the public reads, applying fastp at Q25 and MiXCR, and retained in-frame beta chains. For every CDR3 protein sequence, its rows merge into one entry that carries the most common genes and DNA. It is TCRdb's table, rather than the study itself, that gives the V and J calls and clone size. For this sample there are 95,000 to 150,000 distinct CDR3 sequences; 36% appear just once. In total, the top ten clones hold less than 1% of the sample.

Recombination connected TRBV27 to TRBJ2-4, with 12 bases aligning to TRBD2. Sequencing was performed on central memory CD4+ T cells from blood. The cell subset or site label on this specimen signifies: central memory, CD45RA- CD27+. This clonotype was obtained from a human donor in good health. In nucleotides, the sequence is TGTGCCAGCAGTAAACTAGCGGGAGGACGGAACATTCAGTACTTC. The resulting protein is CASSKLAGGRNIQYF.